These 20 T cell receptor beta chains were all obtained from the same sample, sequenced in a study of blood T cell repertoires in COVID-19. Assay used: immunoSEQ multiplex PCR; TCRdb lists only in-frame clones, some missing. The sample includes under 65,000 clones, more than 70% seen only once; the top ten take around 2.1%. Sequencing was done on a sample of peripheral blood. Receptor source: a human donor in a cohort sampled during active COVID-19.

This chain uses TRBV11-2 with TRBJ1-2, with a tentative D call TRBD1 (5 bases). From germline, CDR1 is SGHAT and CDR2 FQNNGV. Deletions cut 2 bases from V and 2 bases from J, with 6 bases between. This CDR3 contains 13 residues. The CDR3 DNA reads as TGTGCCAGCAGCTTATCAGGGAACTATGGCTACACCTTC. Protein product: CASSLSGNYGYTF.

V gene TRBV3-1 (or the pseudogene TRBV3-2) combines with J gene TRBJ2-7, with TRBD2 matching over 8 bases. V shed 3 bases and J 5 bases; nucleotides not matched to a gene: 9. In germline, CDR1 is LGHDT, CDR2 YNNKEL (reference sequence). This CDR3 spans 15 amino acids. CDR3 residues: CASSQRPGLAHEQYF. The DNA of the CDR3 is TGTGCCAGCAGCCAGCGACCAGGACTAGCCCACGAGCAGTACTTC.

This chain connects TRBV5-1 to TRBJ2-3, with TRBD2 matching 10 bases. The CDR3 extends over 18 amino acids. With V trimmed by 0 bases and J by 0 bases, 7 bases remained unmatched. The germline gives CDR1 SGHRS, CDR2 YFSETQ. The CDR3 region is CASSLGAGGTSSTDTQYF. In DNA, the CDR3 is TGCGCCAGCAGCTTGGGAGCGGGAGGGACCTCTAGCACAGATACGCAGTATTTT.

The chain combines TRBV19 with TRBJ2-5; TRBD2 might be the D (6 bases). Germline-derived CDR1 and CDR2 are LNHDA and SQIVND (reference sequence). Trimming cost V 6 bases and J 3 bases, with 11 bases left between them. This CDR3 is 13 amino acids long. DNA for the CDR3: TGTGCCAGTAGGCGGGATCCAGAAGAGACCCAGTACTTC. Protein sequence: CASRRDPEETQYF.

The chain uses TRBV9 and TRBJ1-1; D remains ambiguous. There are 13 residues in the CDR3. V was shortened by 4 bases and J by 3 bases, with 10 bases between the two germline ends. CDR1 and CDR2 (germline): SGDLS, YYNGEE. Here the CDR3 reads CASSYSLDTEAFF. In DNA form, the CDR3 reads TGTGCCAGCAGCTATAGTTTGGACACTGAAGCTTTCTTT.

The CDR3 DNA sequence: TGTGCCTGGAAAATTTGCGAACAGGGGGCCATTCAGCCCCAGCATTTT. It codes for CAWKICEQGAIQPQHF. The gene calls are TRBV30 and TRBJ1-5; 9 nucleotides align to TRBD1. This CDR3 contains 16 residues. Germline values: CDR1 GTSNPN, CDR2 SVGIG (reference sequence). V was pared by 4 bases and J by 6 bases, with 13 bases of the junction left unmatched.

The rearrangement links TRBV25-1 to TRBJ1-2; D gene ambiguous. Germline CDR1 and CDR2: MGHDK and SYGVNS. The CDR3 is made up of 14 amino acids. The V gene lost 2 bases and the J gene lost 8 bases, with 15 bases spanning the gap. The CDR3 loop reads CASSEIGGYGGYTF. The DNA of the CDR3 is TGTGCCAGCAGTGAAATAGGAGGATATGGAGGCTACACCTTC.

The V and J genes are TRBV6-1 and TRBJ2-7; D possibly corresponds to TRBD2 (5 bases). V was shortened by 0 bases and J by 7 bases, with 10 bases between the two germline ends. Germline lookup yields CDR1 MNHNS and CDR2 SASEGT. There are 13 residues in the CDR3. The CDR3 reads CASSEAVTSEQYF. CDR3 DNA sequence: TGTGCCAGCAGTGAAGCCGTTACTAGTGAGCAGTACTTC.

The rearrangement uses TRBV7-3 and TRBJ2-3, with D possibly TRBD1 on 6 matching bases. This CDR3 is 13 amino acids long. Germline V gene data show CDR1 as SGHTA and CDR2 as FQGTGA. Trimming pared 0 bases from V and 6 bases from J, leaving 7 bases between. The CDR3: CASSLTQGDTQYF. The CDR3 DNA follows: TGTGCCAGCAGCTTAACTCAGGGGGATACGCAGTATTTT.

This chain links TRBV7-9 with TRBJ2-5; 10 bases fit TRBD2. J gave up 6 bases and V 5 bases, and 3 bases lay outside the gene matches. Germline CDR1 is SEHNR and CDR2 is FQNEAQ (reference sequence). This CDR3 is built from 13 residues. The DNA for the CDR3 is TGTGCCAGCAGCCTGGGACTAGCGCAGACCCAGTACTTC. Protein sequence: CASSLGLAQTQYF.

The chain combines TRBV24-1 with TRBJ2-5; D not resolved. CDR1 KGHDR and CDR2 SFDVKD come from the germline V gene. CDR3 length: 16 residues. V was cut by 2 bases and J by 0 bases, with 12 bases left in between. CDR3 DNA sequence: TGTGCCACCAGTGATTCCCCACAGTCCTACCAAGAGACCCAGTACTTC. Translation gives CATSDSPQSYQETQYF.

This clone is a singleton in its sample. The junction departs from the called germline gene at one end, perhaps through a read error. The rearrangement links TRBV10-2 to TRBJ1-2, with a tentative D call TRBD1 (6 bases). Germline CDR1 is WSHSY and CDR2 is SAAADI. The CDR3 is 13 amino acids. The chain's CDR3 is CASTEDSYYGYTF. The CDR3 bases are TGCGCCAGCACTGAGGACAGCTACTATGGCTACACCTTC.

This clone showed up just a few times. V gene TRBV6-2 or TRBV6-3 combines with J gene TRBJ2-1; a possible D gene is TRBD2 (5 bases). Trimming pared 7 bases from V and 5 bases from J, leaving 12 bases between. The CDR3 spans 13 residues. Germline CDR1 and CDR2: MNHEY and SVGEGT. The CDR3 spells CASTPAGDNEQFF. The CDR3 coding sequence is TGTGCCAGCACCCCCGCGGGTGACAATGAGCAGTTCTTC.

This chain uses TRBV18 with TRBJ2-7; possible D gene TRBD1, 6 bases. The CDR3 sequence is 14 residues long. Germline V CDR1 and CDR2: KGHSH, LQKENI. The V end was cut by 6 bases, the J end by 0 bases, with 12 bases between. CDR3 bases: TGTGCCAGCTCGCCGGACAGAAGCTCCTACGAGCAGTACTTC. It specifies CASSPDRSSYEQYF.

V and J are TRBV7-9 and TRBJ2-5; 9 bases are shared with TRBD2. The germline V gene has CDR1 SEHNR and CDR2 FQNEAQ (reference sequence). V lost 1 base to trimming and J lost 4 bases; unmatched junction nucleotides: 7. The CDR3 totals 16 residues. The CDR3 loop reads CASSLDFSGGGETQYF. The CDR3, as DNA: TGTGCCAGCAGCTTAGATTTTAGCGGGGGAGGAGAGACCCAGTACTTC. The full variable domain, with the rest looked up from reference TRBV7-9 and TRBJ2-5, is DTGVSQNPRHKITKRGQNVTFRCDPISEHNRLYWYRQTLGQGPEFLTYFQNEAQLEKSRLLSDRFSAERPKGSFSTLEIQRTEQGDSAMYLCASSLDFSGGGETQYFGPGTRLLVL.

The rearrangement links TRBV30 to TRBJ2-5; D is perhaps TRBD2 (5 bases). This CDR3 is built from 13 residues. CDR1 is GTSNPN and CDR2 is SVGIG in the germline V gene (reference sequence). Deletions cut 0 bases from V and 2 bases from J, with 7 bases between. The CDR3 reads CAWSVRDQETQYF. The CDR3 DNA sequence: TGTGCCTGGAGTGTTCGGGATCAAGAGACCCAGTACTTC. The full variable domain, its missing parts supplied by reference TRBV30 and TRBJ2-5, is SQTIHQWPATLVQPVGSPLSLECTVEGTSNPNLYWYRQAAGRGLQLLFYSVGIGQISSEVPQNLSASRPQDRQFILSSKKLLLSDSGFYLCAWSVRDQETQYFGPGTRLLVL.

The V and J genes are TRBV19 and TRBJ1-5, with D maybe TRBD1 (5 bases). The CDR3 totals 16 residues. Germline V gene sequence: CDR1 LNHDA, CDR2 SQIVND (reference sequence). V was clipped by 7 bases and J by 0 bases, with 16 bases between them. DNA for the CDR3: TGTGCCAGTATCCGGCTTGACAGTGATAGCAATCAGCCCCAGCATTTT. Its protein product is CASIRLDSDSNQPQHF.

CDR3 loop: CASATGVEKLFF. The CDR3 bases are TGTGCCAGCGCGACAGGGGTGGAAAAACTGTTTTTT. The rearrangement joins TRBV28 to TRBJ1-4; 8 bases line up with TRBD1. Germline trimming cut 8 bases from V and 8 bases from J; bases unmatched to any gene: 4. This CDR3 comprises 12 residues. Looked up from germline, CDR1 is MDHEN and CDR2 is SYDVKM. The whole variable domain, filled in from reference TRBV28 and TRBJ1-4, reads DVKVTQSSRYLVKRTGEKVFLECVQDMDHENMFWYRQDPGLGLRLIYFSYDVKMKEKGDIPEGYSVSREKKERFSLILESASTNQTSMYLCASATGVEKLFFGSGTQLSVL.

This clone was seen a few times. This chain connects TRBV6-2 or TRBV6-3 to TRBJ2-6; TRBD2 aligns across 7 bases. Germline V gene data show CDR1 as MNHEY and CDR2 as SVGEGT. The CDR3 is 16 residues long. With V trimmed by 6 bases and J by 0 bases, 5 bases remained unmatched. The CDR3 loop reads CASSGGTPSGANVLTF. Here the CDR3 DNA reads TGTGCCAGCAGCGGGGGGACCCCCTCTGGGGCCAACGTCCTGACTTTC.

The chain carries TRBV19 and TRBJ1-2; TRBD1 agrees at 7 bases. J lost 0 bases, V lost 5 bases, and 3 bases had no gene match. The CDR3 loop spans 14 amino acids. Per germline, CDR1 LNHDA and CDR2 SQIVND (reference sequence). The CDR3 sequence: CASSRDRANYGYTF. As DNA, the CDR3 is TGTGCCAGTAGTCGGGACAGAGCTAACTATGGCTACACCTTC.